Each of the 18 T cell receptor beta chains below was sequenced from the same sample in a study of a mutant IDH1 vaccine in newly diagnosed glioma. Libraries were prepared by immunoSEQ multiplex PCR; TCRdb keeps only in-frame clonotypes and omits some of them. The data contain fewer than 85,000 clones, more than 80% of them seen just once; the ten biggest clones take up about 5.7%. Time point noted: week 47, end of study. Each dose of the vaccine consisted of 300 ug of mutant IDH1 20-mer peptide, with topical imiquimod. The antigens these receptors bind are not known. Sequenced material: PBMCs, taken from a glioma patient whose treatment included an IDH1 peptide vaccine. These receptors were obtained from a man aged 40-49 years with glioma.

The chain's CDR3 is CASSPVGSRADEQYF. The CDR3 DNA is TGTGCCAGCTCACCAGTAGGGAGTCGGGCTGACGAGCAGTACTTC. This chain joins TRBV18 and TRBJ2-7, with TRBD2 as a possible D gene (5 bases). The germline V gene encodes CDR1 KGHSH and CDR2 LQKENI. This CDR3 is 15 amino acids long. The V and J ends lost 2 bases and 5 bases respectively, with 16 bases between them.

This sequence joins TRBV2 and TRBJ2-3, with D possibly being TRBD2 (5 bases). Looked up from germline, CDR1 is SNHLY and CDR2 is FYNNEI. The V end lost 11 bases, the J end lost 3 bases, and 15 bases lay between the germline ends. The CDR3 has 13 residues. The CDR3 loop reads CAAHETRTDTQYF. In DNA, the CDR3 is TGTGCCGCCCACGAAACTAGGACAGATACGCAGTATTTT.

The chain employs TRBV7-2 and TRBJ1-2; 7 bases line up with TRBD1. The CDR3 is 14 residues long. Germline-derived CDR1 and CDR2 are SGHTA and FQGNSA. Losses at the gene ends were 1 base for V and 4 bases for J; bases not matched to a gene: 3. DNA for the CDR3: TGTGCCAGCAGCTTAGGTGGACAGGCCTATGGCTACACCTTC. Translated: CASSLGGQAYGYTF.

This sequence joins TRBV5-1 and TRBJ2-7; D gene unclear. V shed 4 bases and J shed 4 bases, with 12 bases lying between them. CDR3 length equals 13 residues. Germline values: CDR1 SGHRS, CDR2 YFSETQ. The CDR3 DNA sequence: TGCGCCAGCAGCCTGGCAGGCGAGTACGAGCAGTACTTC. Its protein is CASSLAGEYEQYF.

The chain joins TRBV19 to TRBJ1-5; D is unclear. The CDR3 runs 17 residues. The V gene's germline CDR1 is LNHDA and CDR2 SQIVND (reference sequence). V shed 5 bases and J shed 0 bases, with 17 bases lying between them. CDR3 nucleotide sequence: TGTGCCAGTAGTCCCTTTTTATACCCAGATAGCAATCAGCCCCAGCATTTT. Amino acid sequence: CASSPFLYPDSNQPQHF.

The CDR3 reads CASSPHWTDTGYTF. The CDR3, as DNA: TGTGCCAGCAGCCCGCACTGGACAGATACCGGCTACACCTTC. The chain employs TRBV14 and TRBJ1-2; D is perhaps TRBD1 (6 bases). The CDR3 loop spans 14 amino acids. V dropped 4 bases and J dropped 8 bases, with 17 bases sitting between them. Looked up from germline, CDR1 is SGHDN and CDR2 is FVKESK.

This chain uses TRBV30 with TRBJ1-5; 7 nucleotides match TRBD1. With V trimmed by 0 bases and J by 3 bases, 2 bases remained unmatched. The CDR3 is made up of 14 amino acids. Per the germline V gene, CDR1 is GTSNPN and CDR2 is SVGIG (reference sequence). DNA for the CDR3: TGTGCCTGGAGTGTAACAGGGGACAATCAGCCCCAGCATTTT. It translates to CAWSVTGDNQPQHF.

This CDR3 reads CASSSGTGGFTQYF. CDR3 nucleotides: TGTGCCAGCAGCTCCGGGACAGGGGGCTTTACGCAGTATTTT. The rearrangement joins TRBV7-2 to TRBJ2-3; TRBD1 matches at 12 bases. Germline lookup yields CDR1 SGHTA and CDR2 FQGNSA. This CDR3 has 14 residues. Germline trimming cut 4 bases from V and 8 bases from J; bases unmatched to any gene: 4.

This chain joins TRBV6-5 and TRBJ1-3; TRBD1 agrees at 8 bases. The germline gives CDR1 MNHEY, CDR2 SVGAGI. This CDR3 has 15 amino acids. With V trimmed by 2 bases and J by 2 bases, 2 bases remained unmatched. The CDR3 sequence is CASSYQGQAGNTIYF. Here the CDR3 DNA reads TGTGCCAGCAGTTACCAGGGACAGGCTGGAAACACCATATATTTT.

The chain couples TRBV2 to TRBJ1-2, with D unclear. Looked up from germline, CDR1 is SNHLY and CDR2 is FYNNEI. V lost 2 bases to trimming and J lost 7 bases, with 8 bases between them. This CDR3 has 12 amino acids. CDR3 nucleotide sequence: TGTGCCAGCAGTGAATCGGAGCTTGGCTACACCTTC. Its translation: CASSESELGYTF.

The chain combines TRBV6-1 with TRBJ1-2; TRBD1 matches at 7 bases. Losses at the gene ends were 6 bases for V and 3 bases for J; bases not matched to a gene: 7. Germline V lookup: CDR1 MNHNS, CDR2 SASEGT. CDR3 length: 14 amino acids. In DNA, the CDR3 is TGTGCCAGCAGCGAGACAGGGTCGCACTATGGCTACACCTTC. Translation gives CASSETGSHYGYTF.

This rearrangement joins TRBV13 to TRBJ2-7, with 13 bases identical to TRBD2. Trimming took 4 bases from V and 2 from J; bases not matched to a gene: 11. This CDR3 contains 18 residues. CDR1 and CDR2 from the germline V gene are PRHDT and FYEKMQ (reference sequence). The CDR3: CASSWGLAGSLVPYEQYF. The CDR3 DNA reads TGTGCCAGCAGCTGGGGACTAGCGGGATCTTTAGTTCCCTACGAGCAGTACTTC.

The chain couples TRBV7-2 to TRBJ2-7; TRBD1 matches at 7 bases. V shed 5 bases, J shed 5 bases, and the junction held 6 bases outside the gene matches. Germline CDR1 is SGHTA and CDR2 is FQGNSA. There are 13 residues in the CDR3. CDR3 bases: TGTGCCAGCAGCAGACAGGGCTTTGACGAGCAGTACTTC. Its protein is CASSRQGFDEQYF.

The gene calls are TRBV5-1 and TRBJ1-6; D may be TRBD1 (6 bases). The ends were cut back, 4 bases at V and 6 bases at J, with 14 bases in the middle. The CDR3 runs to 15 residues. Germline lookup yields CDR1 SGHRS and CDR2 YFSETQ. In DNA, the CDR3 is TGCGCCAGCAGCGTAAAGGACAGCGCTAATTCACCCCTCCACTTT. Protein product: CASSVKDSANSPLHF. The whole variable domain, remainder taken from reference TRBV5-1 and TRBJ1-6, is KAGVTQTPRYLIKTRGQQVTLSCSPISGHRSVSWYQQTPGQGLQFLFEYFSETQRNKGNFPGRFSGRQFSNSRSEMNVSTLELGDSALYLCASSVKDSANSPLHFGNGTRLTVT.

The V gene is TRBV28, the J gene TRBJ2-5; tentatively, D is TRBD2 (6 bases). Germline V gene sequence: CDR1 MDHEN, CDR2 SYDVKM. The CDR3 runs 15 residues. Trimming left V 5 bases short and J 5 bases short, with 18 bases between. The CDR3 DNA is TGTGCCAGCAGTACGCTAATGACTAGGGAGGAGACCCAGTACTTC. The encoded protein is CASSTLMTREETQYF.

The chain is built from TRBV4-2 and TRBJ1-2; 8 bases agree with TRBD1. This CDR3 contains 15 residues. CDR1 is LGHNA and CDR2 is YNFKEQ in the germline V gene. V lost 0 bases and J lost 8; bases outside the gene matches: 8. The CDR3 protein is CASSQDPAGGYGYTF. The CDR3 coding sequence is TGTGCCAGCAGCCAAGATCCGGCAGGGGGCTACGGCTACACCTTC.

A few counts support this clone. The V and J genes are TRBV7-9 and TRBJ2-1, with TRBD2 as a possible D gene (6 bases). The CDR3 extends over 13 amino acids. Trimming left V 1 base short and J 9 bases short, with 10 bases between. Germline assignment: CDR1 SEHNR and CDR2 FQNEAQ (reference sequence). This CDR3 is CASSLVLAIEQFF. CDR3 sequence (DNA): TGTGCCAGCAGCTTAGTCCTAGCGATTGAGCAGTTCTTC.

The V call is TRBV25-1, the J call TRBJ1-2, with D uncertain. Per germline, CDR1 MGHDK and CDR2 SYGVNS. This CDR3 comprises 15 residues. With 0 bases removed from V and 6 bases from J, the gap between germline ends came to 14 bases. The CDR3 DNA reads TGTGCCAGCAGTGAATATAAGGGATTCAATGATGGCTACACCTTC. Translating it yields CASSEYKGFNDGYTF.